This T cell receptor (beta chain) was recovered during a study of blood T cells in healthy people across ages (dated by TCRdb to between 2014 and 2017). Describing the broader study: Template switching captured roughly one uniquely barcoded TCR beta cDNA molecule per two T cells in model experiments. Using the same blood draw, the study looked at two additional independent replicas of 1 million unique cDNA reads for two donors, one aged 18 to 30 and the other aged 80 or older. The donors were divided into four age groups: young (average about 15 years), middle-aged (approximately 41), aged (about 61) and long-lived (about 79). Using deep sequencing normalized with unique cDNA molecular identifiers, the study measured how TCR beta repertoire diversity changes with age. Broad study findings and their caveats: Estimates of total diversity from one million sequenced T cells were regarded as lower bounds and underestimates. Because the CMV infection status of the donors was unknown, age-related changes in expanded clonotypes may potentially have been confounded. The long-lived group showed more naive CD4+ T cells, fewer expanded clones and increased TCR diversity than the aged group, suggesting age selection. Because profiling used bulk unsorted PBMCs, naive and antigen-experienced compartments could not be compared conclusively. There was a strong correlation between observed TCR beta diversity and the percentage of naive T cells measured by flow cytometry. As age increased, observed TCR beta diversity per million T cells dropped in a roughly linear way, and a significant reduction was already evident by age around 41.

The receptor library was made with 5' RACE. TCRdb shows the sequencer as Illumina HiSeq 2500. A second PCR of about 7 to 12 cycles was run with a J-beta primer mix and a sample-barcoded 5' primer. A template-switch 5' adaptor carrying 12 random nucleotides introduced a unique molecular identifier onto each TCR beta cDNA molecule. Each sample yielded at least 2.5 million CDR3-containing paired-end reads. All of the RNA was converted into first-strand cDNA using the Mint cDNA synthesis kit, with a TRBC-specific oligonucleotide serving as the primer. All cDNA was treated with uracil-DNA glycosylase and then went through a first 18-cycle PCR with the universal primers M1SS and BC2_uni_R. Per the source publication's procedure: Each sample was normalized by randomly selecting 1 million high-quality reads, each carrying a distinct molecular identifier. Reads with shared molecular identifiers were discarded instead of being binned into consensus sequences. MiTCR, with a Q25 quality threshold and the strictest error-elimination algorithm, was used for CDR3 identification, clonotype clustering and error correction. A nonparametric unseen species model with Euler transformation was used to estimate a lower bound on total TCR beta diversity. TCRdb reprocessed the public reads (quality trimming at Q25 with fastp, clone calling with MiXCR) and kept in-frame beta chains. Entries are consolidated by CDR3 protein sequence, retaining the most common genes and DNA. TCRdb, rather than the study authors, made the V and J calls. The sample table records around 700,000 distinct CDR3 sequences; roughly 25% of these occur just once. The biggest ten clones account for just under 9.5% of the sample.

After removal of 5 bases from V and 8 bases from J, the junction retains 12 bases not matched to a gene. Taken from the germline V gene, the CDR1 and CDR2 loops are SGDLS and YYNGEE. The CDR3 contains 15 residues, cysteine and phenylalanine counted. This entry keeps only the CDR3 DNA: 45 bases, framed from base 1. Systemically healthy Caucasian individuals from Russia, 39 in total and aged about 6 to 100 years, were included as donors. Around 10 milliliters of peripheral blood were drawn from each donor into EDTA-treated Vacutainer tubes. Ficoll-Paque density-gradient centrifugation was used to isolate PBMCs, with at least 7 million per sample. Total RNA was extracted from PBMCs with Trizol reagent, with at least 6 micrograms obtained per sample. For every donor, an aliquot of PBMCs went through flow cytometry to measure the percentages of naive CD45RAhigh/CD27high T cells. Of note for this clonotype: What antigen it recognizes has not been identified. No much larger clonotype is one base removed from it; base qualities were not supplied.

The same specimen was also included in a second study, on T cells of mothers and their children. In that second paper, the authors write: The donors were nine systemically healthy Caucasian individuals, made up of three mothers and their six children. cDNA synthesis used all of the extracted RNA, with around 1.5 ug of RNA in each 15 ul reaction. In the second PCR, the M1S primer introduced both the sample barcodes and 2-4 random nucleotides. Each mother yielded over 8.5 million TCR beta CDR3 reads and each child 2.5 million to 3.5 million reads. Thymic selection shapes the output of TCR recombination in a similar way in related and unrelated pairs, and inherited differences have a minor effect. Normalized repertoire overlap was always found to be slightly, but never significantly, higher in related mother-child pairs than in unrelated mother-child pairs. Persistent microchimeric T cell clones were not detected, at a sensitivity of about 100 clones per million clonotypes. Deep NGS was used in the study to compare the TCR beta repertoires of mothers and children and to look for features that separate related mother-child pairs from unrelated individuals. The mean age was about 37 +/- 4 years for the mothers and about 12 +/- 4 years for the children. After adapter ligation was performed with NEBNext reagents, the libraries were sequenced on an Illumina HiSeq 2000 with 100+100 nt paired-end reads. To prevent cross-contamination, the mother and child libraries were prepared one month apart and sequenced in separate runs. For each donor, somewhere between about 450,000 and 2,100,000 distinct TCR beta clonotypes were identified. Naive TCR beta clonotypes were estimated from low-frequency clonotypes matched to each donor's FACS-determined naive share, without sorting.

Input material: blood. The origin of this receptor is a boy aged 5-17 years in good health. The chain was built from TRBV9 and TRBJ1-4, and TRBD1 matches 7 of the central bases. The CDR3 is CASSRTGTDREKLFF. DNA sequence: TGTGCCAGCAGTCGCACCGGGACAGATAGGGAAAAACTGTTTTTT.